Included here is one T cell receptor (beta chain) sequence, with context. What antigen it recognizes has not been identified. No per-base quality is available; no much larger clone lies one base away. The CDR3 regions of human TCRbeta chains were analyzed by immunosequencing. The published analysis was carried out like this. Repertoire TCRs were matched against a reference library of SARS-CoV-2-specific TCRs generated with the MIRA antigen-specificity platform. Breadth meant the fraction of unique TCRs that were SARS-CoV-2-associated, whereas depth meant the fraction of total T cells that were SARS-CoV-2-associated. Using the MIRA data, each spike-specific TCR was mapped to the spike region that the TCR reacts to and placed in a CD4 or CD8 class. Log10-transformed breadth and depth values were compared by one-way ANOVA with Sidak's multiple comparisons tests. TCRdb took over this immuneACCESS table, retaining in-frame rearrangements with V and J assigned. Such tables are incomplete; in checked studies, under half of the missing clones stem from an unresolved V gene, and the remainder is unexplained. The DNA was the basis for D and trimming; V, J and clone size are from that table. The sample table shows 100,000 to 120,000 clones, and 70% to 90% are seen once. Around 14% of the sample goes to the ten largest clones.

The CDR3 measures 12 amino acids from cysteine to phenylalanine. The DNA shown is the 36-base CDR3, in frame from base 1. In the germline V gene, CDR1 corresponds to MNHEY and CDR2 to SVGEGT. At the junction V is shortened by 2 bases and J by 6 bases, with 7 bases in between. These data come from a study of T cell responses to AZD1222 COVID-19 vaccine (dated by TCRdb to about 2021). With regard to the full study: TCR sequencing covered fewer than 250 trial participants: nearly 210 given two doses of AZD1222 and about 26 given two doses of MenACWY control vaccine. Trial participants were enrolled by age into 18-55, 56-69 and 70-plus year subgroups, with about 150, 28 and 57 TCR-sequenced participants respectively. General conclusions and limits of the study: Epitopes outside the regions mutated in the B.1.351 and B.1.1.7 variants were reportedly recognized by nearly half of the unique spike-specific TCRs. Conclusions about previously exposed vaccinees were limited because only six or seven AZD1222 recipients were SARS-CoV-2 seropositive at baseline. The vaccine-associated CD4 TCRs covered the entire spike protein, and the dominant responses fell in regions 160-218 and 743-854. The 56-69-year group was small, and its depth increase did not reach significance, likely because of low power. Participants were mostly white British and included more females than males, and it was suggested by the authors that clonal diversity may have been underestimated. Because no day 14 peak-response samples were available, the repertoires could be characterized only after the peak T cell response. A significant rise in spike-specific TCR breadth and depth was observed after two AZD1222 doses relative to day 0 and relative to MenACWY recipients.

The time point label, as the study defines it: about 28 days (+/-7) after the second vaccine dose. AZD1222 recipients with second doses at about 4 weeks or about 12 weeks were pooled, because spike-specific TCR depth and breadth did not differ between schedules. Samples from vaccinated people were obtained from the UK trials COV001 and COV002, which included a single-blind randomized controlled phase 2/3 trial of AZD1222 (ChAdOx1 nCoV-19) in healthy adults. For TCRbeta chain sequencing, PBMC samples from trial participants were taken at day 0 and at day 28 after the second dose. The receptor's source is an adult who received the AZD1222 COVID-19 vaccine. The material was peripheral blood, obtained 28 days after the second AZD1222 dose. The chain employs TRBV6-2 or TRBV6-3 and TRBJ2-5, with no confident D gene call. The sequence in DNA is TGTGCCAGCAGTTACCCCCCCCAGACCCAGTACTTC. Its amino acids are CASSYPPQTQYF.